These 27 T cell receptor beta chains were all obtained from the same sample, sequenced in a study of early T cells in non-severe SARS-CoV-2 infection listed by TCRdb under 2021. The receptor library was made with 5' RACE. Data came from a NextSeq 500. The public reads were reanalyzed by TCRdb: fastp trimming at Q25, MiXCR alignment, in-frame beta chains only. Under each unique CDR3 protein, matching rows form one entry showing the most common genes and DNA. This sample has over 50,000 distinct CDR3 sequences in its table, and about 7.7% of those were observed once. The ten largest make up approximately 10% of the sample. Sequencing used whole blood, obtained at baseline. The receptor source for this set is an adult who was a healthcare worker with PCR-confirmed SARS-CoV-2 infection or an uninfected control (not recorded which).

This clonotype was picked up many times. The V gene is TRBV27, the J gene TRBJ2-1; no clear D gene. Germline CDR1 and CDR2: MNHEY and SMNVEV (reference sequence). The ends were cut back, 11 bases at V and 2 bases at J, with 7 bases in the middle. This CDR3 has 11 residues. CDR3 coding DNA: TGTGCCTTCCCTCCCTACAATGAGCAGTTCTTC. It yields the protein CAFPPYNEQFF.

This clonotype has at least ten counts. This chain connects TRBV6-6 to TRBJ2-7, with 8 nucleotides matching TRBD1. There are 11 residues in the CDR3. With V trimmed by 11 bases and J by 2 bases, 2 bases remained unmatched. Germline loops: CDR1 MNHNY, CDR2 SVGAGI (reference sequence). CDR3 bases: TGTGCCGCAGGGGGCGCCTACGAGCAGTACTTC. This sequence encodes CAAGGAYEQYF.

In its sample, this clonotype was seen a few times. V usage is TRBV28 and J usage is TRBJ2-7, with TRBD2 identical over 9 bases. Per germline, CDR1 MDHEN and CDR2 SYDVKM. The V segment lost 6 bases and the J segment 4 bases; nucleotides outside the gene matches: 7. This CDR3 spans 14 amino acids. This CDR3 reads CASSPRTSAYEQYF. The CDR3 nucleotides are TGTGCCAGCAGCCCCCGGACTAGCGCGTACGAGCAGTACTTC.

The rearrangement uses TRBV19 and TRBJ1-2, with a possible D match to TRBD1 (6 bases). The germline V and J ends were trimmed by 7 bases and 8 bases, with 20 bases remaining between them. This CDR3 comprises 14 residues. Germline values: CDR1 LNHDA, CDR2 SQIVND (reference sequence). The CDR3 region has the DNA TGTGCCAGTAACCCCGGGGGGGGCGCCTCCGGCTACACCTTC. It is translated as CASNPGGGASGYTF.

The CDR3 coding sequence is TGCGCCAGCGGGAAGACAGGGATGGAAACAGATACGCAGTATTTT. It codes for CASGKTGMETDTQYF. J is TRBJ2-3 and V is TRBV5-1; 7 nucleotides line up with TRBD1. V lost 7 bases and J lost 3; bases outside the gene matches: 11. Germline V CDR1 and CDR2: SGHRS, YFSETQ. This CDR3 has 15 residues.

This chain links TRBV7-9 with TRBJ1-1; no firm D call. The germline CDR1 and CDR2 sequences are SEHNR and FQNEAQ (reference sequence). The length of the CDR3 is 13 residues. The V end was cut by 1 base, the J end by 4 bases, with 7 bases between. CDR3 in amino acids: CASSLGEGTEAFF. The CDR3 nucleotides are TGTGCCAGCAGCTTAGGAGAAGGCACTGAAGCTTTCTTT.

The chain carries TRBV7-9 and TRBJ1-1, with 7 bases that match TRBD1. The CDR3 contains 14 residues. J gave up 11 bases and V 2 bases, and 11 bases lay outside the gene matches. CDR1 and CDR2 from the germline V gene are SEHNR and FQNEAQ (reference sequence). The DNA of the CDR3 is TGTGCCAGCAGCTTACCGACAGGGAGTCGTGAGGCTTTCTTT. Encoded protein: CASSLPTGSREAFF.

This clonotype was seen at least ten times. This chain uses TRBV18 with TRBJ2-2; D call uncertain. The CDR3 length is 11 residues. CDR1 and CDR2 (germline): KGHSH, LQKENI. Trimming took 3 bases from V and 13 from J, leaving 9 bases between them. CDR3 sequence reads: CASSPSYVLFF. The CDR3, as DNA: TGTGCCAGCTCACCTTCTTACGTGCTGTTTTTT.

This clonotype has a handful of counts. The genes are TRBV7-2 and TRBJ2-7, with D perhaps TRBD2 (5 bases). CDR1 and CDR2 (germline): SGHTA, FQGNSA. The length of the CDR3 is 14 residues. V shed 1 base and J shed 3 bases, with 10 bases lying between them. For the CDR3, the DNA is TGTGCCAGCAGCTTAGTTCCAACTAGCTACGAGCAGTACTTC. It specifies CASSLVPTSYEQYF.

This clonotype was seen more than once but under ten times. This sequence joins TRBV7-8 and TRBJ1-2, with a weak D call TRBD1 (5 bases). CDR1 and CDR2 (germline): SGHVS, FQNEAQ. This CDR3 has 12 residues. V shed 3 bases and J shed 4 bases, with 6 bases lying between them. The CDR3 sequence: CASSLGVYGYTF. The CDR3 nucleotides are TGTGCCAGCAGCTTGGGGGTCTATGGCTACACCTTC. The entire variable domain, with the rest obtained from reference TRBV7-8 and TRBJ1-2, is as follows: GAGVSQSPRYKVAKRGQDVALRCDPISGHVSLFWYQQALGQGPEFLTYFQNEAQLDKSGLPSDRFFAERPEGSVSTLKIQRTQQEDSAVYLCASSLGVYGYTFGSGTRLTVV.

This clonotype was found a few times. The chain employs TRBV6-2 or TRBV6-3 and TRBJ2-1; 9 nucleotides match TRBD1. The CDR3 loop spans 14 amino acids. Looked up from germline, CDR1 is MNHEY and CDR2 is SVGEGT. J gave up 8 bases and V 6 bases, and 8 bases lay outside the gene matches. Written as DNA, the CDR3 is TGTGCCAGCAGATCCGGGACAGGGTATTATGAGCAGTTCTTC. It yields the protein CASRSGTGYYEQFF.

This clonotype has only a few counts. The chain recombines TRBV5-1 with TRBJ2-3; D may be TRBD1 (5 bases). Trimming shortened V by 0 bases and J by 4 bases, and 9 bases separated the two germline ends. Germline V gene lookup returns CDR1 SGHRS and CDR2 YFSETQ. The CDR3 contains 14 residues. The CDR3 nucleotides read TGCGCCAGCAGCTTGGCCGACAGACCAGATACGCAGTATTTT. It encodes CASSLADRPDTQYF.

This clonotype showed up just a few times. This chain joins TRBV10-2 and TRBJ2-7; D is perhaps TRBD2 (6 bases). V was pared by 3 bases and J by 4 bases, with 16 bases between. The CDR3 extends over 15 amino acids. The germline V gene has CDR1 WSHSY and CDR2 SAAADI. CDR3 sequence reads: CASSEEGGVLYEQYF. DNA for the CDR3: TGCGCCAGCAGTGAAGAAGGAGGGGTATTGTACGAGCAGTACTTC.

The CDR3 DNA is TGTGCCACTAAGACTAGCGGCTACAATGAGCAGTTCTTC. Its protein is CATKTSGYNEQFF. The V call is TRBV6-6, the J call TRBJ2-1; 9 bases agree with TRBD2. The CDR3 loop spans 13 amino acids. J gave up 3 bases and V 10 bases, and 4 bases lay outside the gene matches. Germline V lookup: CDR1 MNHNY, CDR2 SVGAGI (reference sequence).

At least ten counts were recorded for this clonotype. The chain links TRBV4-2 to TRBJ2-1; D remains unclear. V dropped 2 bases and J dropped 5 bases, with 10 bases sitting between them. CDR1 LGHNA and CDR2 YNFKEQ come from the germline V gene. The CDR3 is 14 residues long. Here the CDR3 DNA reads TGTGCCAGCAGCCAACCGAATCTGAACAATGAGCAGTTCTTC. Translated, it gives CASSQPNLNNEQFF.

This clonotype was detected only a few times. The V and J genes are TRBV6-5 and TRBJ1-6; D ambiguous. The CDR3 length is 17 residues. Germline V gene sequence: CDR1 MNHEY, CDR2 SVGAGI. Trimming cost V 0 bases and J 0 bases, with 9 bases left between them. This CDR3 reads CASSYSTASSYNSPLHF. As DNA, the CDR3 is TGTGCCAGCAGTTACTCTACAGCAAGCTCCTATAATTCACCCCTCCACTTT.

This clonotype came up many times. The chain carries TRBV25-1 and TRBJ1-1; no reliable D call. The CDR3 totals 14 residues. Deletions cut 5 bases from V and 1 base from J, with 11 bases between. Per germline, CDR1 MGHDK and CDR2 SYGVNS. CDR3 in amino acids: CASSPLGSNTEAFF. Written as DNA, the CDR3 is TGTGCCAGCAGTCCCCTAGGCTCGAACACTGAAGCTTTCTTT.

The sample holds a few counts of this clonotype. This may come from a read error, since a much larger clone is one base off. The chain couples TRBV7-2 to TRBJ2-1, with D uncertain. CDR3 length: 15 amino acids. Germline CDR1 SGHTA, CDR2 FQGNSA. The CDR3 sequence is CASSPPPVHYDEQFF. The CDR3 nucleotides read TGTGCCAGCAGCCCTCCACCCGTCCACTACGATGAGCAGTTCTTC.

This clonotype has ten or more counts. The chain links TRBV6-6 to TRBJ1-1; D is unclear. The CDR3 loop spans 13 amino acids. The V gene's germline CDR1 is MNHNY and CDR2 SVGAGI (reference sequence). The ends were cut back, 3 bases at V and 8 bases at J, with 13 bases in the middle. The CDR3 loop is CASSYVSTEEAFF. In DNA, the CDR3 is TGTGCCAGCAGTTATGTCTCAACAGAGGAAGCTTTCTTT.

V and J are TRBV3-1 and TRBJ2-5; possibly TRBD1 for D (6 bases). There are 14 residues in the CDR3. V gave up 1 base and J gave up 2 bases, with 8 bases separating them. CDR1 is LGHDT and CDR2 is YNNKEL in the germline V gene (reference sequence). CDR3 in DNA: TGTGCCAGCAGCCAAGTAGGGGGACAAGAGACCCAGTACTTC. This codes for CASSQVGGQETQYF.

The sample holds a few counts of this clonotype. The germline gene is not matched at one end of the junction; a read error may be the cause. The J gene is TRBJ2-2, the V gene TRBV14; 8 positions match TRBD1. The germline V gene has CDR1 SGHDN and CDR2 FVKESK. CDR3 length equals 16 residues. This CDR3 reads CASTQGQGKISGELFF. CDR3 nucleotide sequence: TGTGCCAGCACCCAAGGACAGGGCAAGATTTCCGGGGAGCTGTTTTTT.

This clonotype was observed at least ten times. The chain is built from TRBV15 and TRBJ2-3; D remains ambiguous. The V end was cut by 6 bases, the J end by 0 bases, with 13 bases between. The CDR3 has 15 amino acids. Germline CDR1 LNHNV, CDR2 YYDKDF (reference sequence). The CDR3 loop is CATRSSGSSTDTQYF. Here the CDR3 DNA reads TGTGCCACCAGATCTTCCGGCAGTAGCACAGATACGCAGTATTTT.

The chain has TRBV28 and TRBJ2-7, with 10 nucleotides matching TRBD2. Germline lookup yields CDR1 MDHEN and CDR2 SYDVKM. The CDR3 is made up of 14 amino acids. Unmatched junction bases numbered 1, after V lost 3 bases and J lost 2 bases. The CDR3 loop reads CASSFTSGTYEQYF. CDR3 DNA: TGTGCCAGCAGTTTCACTAGCGGGACCTACGAGCAGTACTTC.

There are a few counts of this clonotype. The V call is TRBV19, the J call TRBJ2-5, with 8 nucleotides matching TRBD2. From germline, CDR1 is LNHDA and CDR2 SQIVND (reference sequence). The V and J ends lost 3 bases and 3 bases, in that order; junction bases with no gene match: 6. The CDR3 consists of 15 residues. CDR3 coding DNA: TGTGCCAGTAGTATGTCGGGAGGGAGAGAAGAGACCCAGTACTTC. Its translation is CASSMSGGREETQYF.

This clonotype appeared a few times. The rearrangement joins TRBV6-2 or TRBV6-3 to TRBJ2-1; tentative D call: TRBD1 (5 bases). Germline values: CDR1 MNHEY, CDR2 SVGEGT. The length of the CDR3 is 14 residues. Trimming left V 0 bases short and J 15 bases short, with 18 bases between. CDR3 nucleotide sequence: TGTGCCAGCAGTTACTCGATTGGGTTAACAGGCCTGTTCTTC. Translation gives CASSYSIGLTGLFF.

The chain employs TRBV27 and TRBJ2-2; possibly TRBD2 for D (5 bases). The CDR3 has 11 residues. The V end lost 7 bases, the J end lost 7 bases, and 7 bases lay between the germline ends. The V gene's germline CDR1 is MNHEY and CDR2 SMNVEV (reference sequence). This CDR3 is CASIEGGELFF. DNA of the CDR3: TGTGCCAGCATTGAGGGCGGGGAGCTGTTTTTT.

This clonotype has a count of ten or more. V and J are TRBV6-2 or TRBV6-3 and TRBJ2-1; 8 bases are a match to TRBD2. V lost 8 bases to trimming and J lost 4 bases; unmatched junction nucleotides: 10. The CDR3 is made up of 15 amino acids. Germline-derived CDR1 and CDR2 are MNHEY and SVGEGT. CDR3 DNA: TGTGCCAGCTCGCGAACTAGCGGCGATTACAATGAGCAGTTCTTC. Translated: CASSRTSGDYNEQFF.